The 29 T cell receptor beta chains below come from one sample, sequenced in a study of shared clonotypes between healthy human individuals. The table came from immunoSEQ multiplex PCR; TCRdb's copy has only in-frame clones and leaves some out. The sample lists some 2,100,000 clones; around 95% were seen once. The sequencing sample was made of naive CD4+ T cells sorted from blood. Subset noted: CD45RA+ positively selected. The receptor source for this set is a man younger than 35 in good health.

With regard to this clone: Other DNA sequences of this sample code for an identical CDR3. J is TRBJ1-2 and V is TRBV15; the D gene is possibly TRBD1 (5 bases). Trimming took 1 base from V and 4 from J, leaving 7 bases between them. CDR1 and CDR2 (germline): LNHNV, YYDKDF (reference sequence). The CDR3 loop spans 13 amino acids. In DNA form, the CDR3 reads TGTGCCACCAGCAGAGTTGGGGGCTATGGCTACACCTTC. Translation: CATSRVGGYGYTF.

As for this clone: Other nucleotide sequences in the sample specify the same CDR3. The chain employs TRBV6-5 and TRBJ2-2; a weak D match, TRBD1 (5 bases). This CDR3 region has 13 residues. Per the germline V gene, CDR1 is MNHEY and CDR2 is SVGAGI. V dropped 6 bases and J dropped 3 bases, with 8 bases sitting between them. This CDR3 reads CASRRGDTGELFF. CDR3 sequence (DNA): TGTGCCAGCAGAAGGGGTGACACCGGGGAGCTGTTTTTT.

V is TRBV7-8 and J is TRBJ1-5, with TRBD1 matching over 12 bases. There are 16 residues in the CDR3. Per germline, CDR1 SGHVS and CDR2 FQNEAQ. V dropped 2 bases and J dropped 7; count of bases not matched to a gene: 6. Written as DNA, the CDR3 is TGTGCCAGCAGCTTAATGGGGGACAGGGGGCAACAGCCCCAGCATTTT. It specifies CASSLMGDRGQQPQHF.

The chain is built from TRBV19 and TRBJ1-6; unclear D gene. The germline CDR1 and CDR2 sequences are LNHDA and SQIVND (reference sequence). The V end lost 2 bases, the J end lost 0 bases, and 11 bases lay between the germline ends. This CDR3 is 17 amino acids long. CDR3 bases: TGTGCCAGTAGTATATCGAACAGCCACTCCTATAATTCACCCCTCCACTTT. Protein product: CASSISNSHSYNSPLHF. Variable domain in full (rest from reference TRBV19 and TRBJ1-6): DGGITQSPKYLFRKEGQNVTLSCEQNLNHDAMYWYRQDPGQGLRLIYYSQIVNDFQKGDIAEGYSVSREKKESFPLTVTSAQKNPTAFYLCASSISNSHSYNSPLHFGNGTRLTVT.

The rearrangement links TRBV6-5 to TRBJ2-7, with D perhaps TRBD1 (5 bases). This CDR3 region has 12 residues. Between the trimmed V and J ends, which lost 6 bases and 4 bases, there was a span of 10 bases. From germline, CDR1 is MNHEY and CDR2 SVGAGI. CDR3 coding DNA: TGTGCCAGCAGCCCGAAGGGGTACGAGCAGTACTTC. Protein sequence: CASSPKGYEQYF.

The CDR3: CAWDLGGEQYF. DNA of the CDR3: TGTGCCTGGGACCTAGGGGGGGAGCAGTACTTC. The V and J genes are TRBV30 and TRBJ2-7, with D perhaps given as TRBD1 or TRBD2 (6 bases each). Germline CDR1 and CDR2: GTSNPN and SVGIG (reference sequence). Trimming took 5 bases from V and 7 from J, leaving 12 bases between them. CDR3 size: 11 residues.

This clone was seen only once. CDR3 in DNA: TGTGCCAGCACCCGGGACTCCTGGAGGGGGATGGAGGTTGGGTATGGCTACACCTTC. This translates into CASTRDSWRGMEVGYGYTF. The chain carries TRBV2 and TRBJ1-2, with D possibly being TRBD1 (6 bases). The length of the CDR3 is 19 residues. V dropped 7 bases and J dropped 5 bases, with 32 bases sitting between them. In germline, CDR1 is SNHLY, CDR2 FYNNEI.

For the CDR3, the DNA is TGTGCCAGCAGCTTAGTCAGGGTGGAGGGCCACTCCTACGAGCAGTACTTC. Translation: CASSLVRVEGHSYEQYF. This rearrangement joins TRBV7-2 to TRBJ2-7; possible D gene TRBD2, 6 bases. V gave up 1 base and J gave up 0 bases, with 16 bases separating them. The CDR3 is 17 residues long. The germline CDR1 and CDR2 sequences are SGHTA and FQGNSA.

V is TRBV6-1 and J is TRBJ2-2; TRBD1 or TRBD2 may be the D gene (5 bases each). V was cut by 6 bases and J by 2 bases, with 10 bases left in between. Germline assignment: CDR1 MNHNS and CDR2 SASEGT. This CDR3 is 14 amino acids long. CDR3 residues: CASRGPINTGELFF. In DNA, the CDR3 is TGTGCCAGCAGGGGACCAATTAACACCGGGGAGCTGTTTTTT.

The J gene is TRBJ2-3, the V gene TRBV30; TRBD1 aligns across 7 bases. V gave up 1 base and J gave up 6 bases; unmatched junction bases: 1. This CDR3 has 12 residues. The V gene's germline CDR1 is GTSNPN and CDR2 SVGIG (reference sequence). This CDR3 is CAWSEGADTQYF. In nucleotides, the CDR3 is TGTGCCTGGAGTGAGGGGGCCGATACGCAGTATTTT.

This chain joins TRBV19 and TRBJ2-3, with D perhaps matching TRBD2 (6 bases). The V and J ends lost 5 bases and 6 bases respectively, with 18 bases between them. Germline-derived CDR1 and CDR2 are LNHDA and SQIVND (reference sequence). The CDR3 totals 15 residues. The CDR3 DNA follows: TGTGCCAGTAGTTCTATGTCCAGGGCGGGGGATACGCAGTATTTT. Encoded protein: CASSSMSRAGDTQYF.

The rearrangement links TRBV28 to TRBJ2-5, with TRBD2 identical over 7 bases. Per germline, CDR1 MDHEN and CDR2 SYDVKM. J lost 6 bases, V lost 5 bases, and 12 bases had no gene match. This CDR3 spans 15 amino acids. CDR3 in amino acids: CASSSGTKVVQTQYF. CDR3 coding DNA: TGTGCCAGCAGTAGCGGGACTAAAGTAGTCCAGACCCAGTACTTC.

The V gene is TRBV6-5, the J gene TRBJ1-1; possible D gene TRBD1, 5 bases. The CDR3 runs to 15 residues. Per the germline V gene, CDR1 is MNHEY and CDR2 is SVGAGI. The ends were cut back, 0 bases at V and 8 bases at J, with 16 bases in the middle. CDR3 in amino acids: CASSYSSRTGDEAFF. For the CDR3, the DNA is TGTGCCAGCAGTTACTCGTCTCGAACAGGAGACGAAGCTTTCTTT.

V usage is TRBV6-4 and J usage is TRBJ2-7; 10 nucleotides match TRBD1. Germline V gene data show CDR1 as MRHNA and CDR2 as SNTAGT. This CDR3 spans 13 amino acids. The ends lost 7 bases at V and 3 bases at J; junction bases unmatched: 3. The CDR3 region has the DNA TGTGCCAGCATCGGACAGGGGGACTACGAGCAGTACTTC. It translates to CASIGQGDYEQYF.

This clone was detected once. The rearrangement joins TRBV4-1 to TRBJ1-5; 10 bases are a match to TRBD1. J was trimmed by 0 bases and V by 4 bases; bases with no gene match: 9. Germline loops: CDR1 MGHRA, CDR2 YSYEKL. This CDR3 has 18 amino acids. The CDR3 DNA is TGCGCCAGCAGCCCGGGACAGGGGAGTTCTTATAGCAATCAGCCCCAGCATTTT. It encodes CASSPGQGSSYSNQPQHF.

Details on this clone: Other DNA sequences in this sample translate to the same CDR3. The chain uses TRBV18 and TRBJ2-7, with 8 bases identical to TRBD1. Germline trimming cut 4 bases from V and 4 bases from J; bases unmatched to any gene: 9. CDR3 length equals 15 residues. Germline V CDR1 and CDR2: KGHSH, LQKENI. In DNA form, the CDR3 reads TGTGCCAGCTCACGTGGACAGGGTGAAGGATACGAGCAGTACTTC. Amino acid sequence: CASSRGQGEGYEQYF.

With regard to this clone: Different DNA sequences within this sample yield the same CDR3. The chain is built from TRBV5-1 and TRBJ1-2; 12 nucleotides line up with TRBD1. There are 15 residues in the CDR3. The germline V gene has CDR1 SGHRS and CDR2 YFSETQ. Trimming removed 0 bases from V and 8 bases from J; junction bases left unmatched: 5. The CDR3 DNA sequence: TGCGCCAGCAGCTTGGAGGGACAGGGGGCGGGAGGCTACACCTTC. As protein: CASSLEGQGAGGYTF. Using reference TRBV5-1 and TRBJ1-2 for the parts outside the CDR3, the full variable domain is KAGVTQTPRYLIKTRGQQVTLSCSPISGHRSVSWYQQTPGQGLQFLFEYFSETQRNKGNFPGRFSGRQFSNSRSEMNVSTLELGDSALYLCASSLEGQGAGGYTFGSGTRLTVV.

In the case of this clone: Other nucleotide sequences from this sample produce the same CDR3. The V call is TRBV18, the J call TRBJ1-1; 7 bases are shared with TRBD1. Germline CDR1 is KGHSH and CDR2 is LQKENI. V lost 3 bases, J lost 0 bases, and 1 base stayed unmatched. The CDR3 is 14 residues long. The CDR3 loop is CASSPTGLNTEAFF. In DNA, the CDR3 is TGTGCCAGCTCACCGACAGGGTTGAACACTGAAGCTTTCTTT.

A single count supports this clone. This sequence joins TRBV6-5 and TRBJ2-3; TRBD2 matches at 12 bases. The CDR3 has 15 residues. V shed 2 bases, J shed 4 bases, and the junction held 1 base outside the gene matches. Per the germline V gene, CDR1 is MNHEY and CDR2 is SVGAGI. The CDR3 spells CASSYRLAGADTQYF. The CDR3 region has the DNA TGTGCCAGCAGTTACAGACTAGCGGGGGCAGATACGCAGTATTTT.

V and J are TRBV10-3 and TRBJ2-3; no firm D call. The CDR3 runs to 14 residues. Trimming left V 2 bases short and J 4 bases short, with 10 bases between. CDR1 and CDR2 from the germline V gene are ENHRY and SYGVKD. The CDR3 nucleotides are TGTGCCATCAGTGAGGGGCAGGTTGCAGATACGCAGTATTTT. Protein sequence: CAISEGQVADTQYF.

This clone was picked up one time. The V and J genes are TRBV9 and TRBJ1-2; 8 bases are a match to TRBD1. The CDR3 extends over 14 amino acids. Germline V CDR1 and CDR2: SGDLS, YYNGEE. V lost 4 bases to trimming and J lost 7 bases; unmatched junction nucleotides: 9. CDR3 region: CASSPPADRVGYTF. Written as DNA, the CDR3 is TGTGCCAGCAGCCCACCGGCGGACAGGGTTGGCTACACCTTC.

The chain links TRBV4-1 to TRBJ1-1, with D tentatively TRBD1 (5 bases). CDR1 MGHRA and CDR2 YSYEKL come from the germline V gene. V gave up 1 base and J gave up 0 bases, with 12 bases separating them. This CDR3 contains 16 residues. In DNA, the CDR3 is TGCGCCAGCAGCCAAGGCCGGGGCTCTCTGAACACTGAAGCTTTCTTT. This gives the protein CASSQGRGSLNTEAFF.

The J gene is TRBJ2-7, the V gene TRBV7-9, with TRBD1 matching 8 bases. This CDR3 is 14 amino acids long. From germline, CDR1 is SEHNR and CDR2 FQNEAQ (reference sequence). The trim removed 3 bases at V and 5 bases at J, leaving 6 bases unmatched. CDR3 coding DNA: TGTGCCAGCAGCTTCAGACAGGGGTTCAACGAGCAGTACTTC. Protein: CASSFRQGFNEQYF.

The chain couples TRBV27 to TRBJ2-7; the match to TRBD1 covers 10 bases. The CDR3 length is 17 residues. The ends lost 6 bases at V and 2 bases at J; junction bases unmatched: 13. Germline values: CDR1 MNHEY, CDR2 SMNVEV (reference sequence). The CDR3: CASRNDGTGAGTYEQYF. In DNA form, the CDR3 reads TGTGCCAGCAGAAACGACGGGACAGGGGCCGGCACCTACGAGCAGTACTTC.

This rearrangement joins TRBV5-8 to TRBJ1-5; 7 positions match TRBD1. The CDR3 extends over 14 amino acids. The germline V gene encodes CDR1 SGHTS and CDR2 YDEGEE. The V segment lost 5 bases and the J segment 4 bases; nucleotides outside the gene matches: 6. The CDR3 sequence: CASSHDRDNQPQHF. CDR3 bases: TGTGCCAGCAGTCACGACAGGGATAATCAGCCCCAGCATTTT.

The chain recombines TRBV11-2 with TRBJ1-2; D remains unclear. V was pared by 1 base and J by 0 bases, with 6 bases between. Germline-derived CDR1 and CDR2 are SGHAT and FQNNGV. This CDR3 contains 14 residues. The CDR3 loop reads CASSLGSSNYGYTF. The CDR3 DNA sequence: TGTGCCAGCAGCTTAGGGTCCTCTAACTATGGCTACACCTTC.

The rearrangement links TRBV7-6 to TRBJ1-4; no firm D call. CDR1 and CDR2 (germline): SGHVS, FNYEAQ. V was clipped by 5 bases and J by 7 bases, with 8 bases between them. The CDR3 has 12 residues. Here the CDR3 DNA reads TGTGCCAGCAGCCATACCCCTGAAAAACTGTTTTTT. This translates into CASSHTPEKLFF.

The chain has TRBV7-2 and TRBJ1-4, with D perhaps TRBD1 (5 bases). The CDR3 covers 16 residues. Germline V gene lookup returns CDR1 SGHTA and CDR2 FQGNSA. Trimming stripped 4 bases from V and 8 bases from J, with 20 bases between. CDR3 nucleotide sequence: TGTGCCAGCAGCTCCTCTGGACACCTCTTTGAGGAAAAACTGTTTTTT. Translation gives CASSSSGHLFEEKLFF.

This sequence joins TRBV6-1 and TRBJ2-7, with TRBD1 matching over 11 bases. This CDR3 region has 13 residues. V shed 6 bases, J shed 5 bases, and the junction held 3 bases outside the gene matches. Germline values: CDR1 MNHNS, CDR2 SASEGT. As DNA, the CDR3 is TGTGCCAGCAGGGACAGGGGGCGGGACGAGCAGTACTTC. Translation gives CASRDRGRDEQYF.